A single sample gave rise to the 18 T cell receptor beta chains below, sequenced in a study of blood T cell repertoires in COVID-19 (dated by TCRdb to 2020 to 2022). Library preparation was by the immunoSEQ multiplex PCR assay. Not all clones reach the TCRdb copy of this immuneACCESS table, which keeps in-frame sequences only. Checked studies attribute under half of the gap to unresolved V genes and leave the rest unexplained. Recorded for this sample are approximately 280,000 clones; about 89% of them occurred a single time. Together, the top ten hold about 4.2% of the sample. The specimen was peripheral blood. The receptors originated from a man aged 35 to 55 with acute or convalescent COVID-19.

The genes are TRBV5-1 and TRBJ2-6, with D possibly matching TRBD1 (5 bases). The V end lost 1 base, the J end lost 0 bases, and 20 bases lay between the germline ends. CDR3 length: 20 amino acids. Germline CDR1 reads SGHRS; CDR2 reads YFSETQ. The CDR3 region has the DNA TGCGCCAGCAGCTTGTTCAGGTTCAGGGTAAGGGGCTCTGGGGCCAACGTCCTGACTTTC. Translating it yields CASSLFRFRVRGSGANVLTF.

V gene TRBV2 combines with J gene TRBJ1-3; D not resolved. Germline loops: CDR1 SNHLY, CDR2 FYNNEI. V was trimmed by 5 bases and J by 4 bases, leaving 12 bases between them. The CDR3 is 14 amino acids. The CDR3 DNA reads as TGTGCCAGCAGTCTAAGCCCCCGGGGAAACACCATATATTTT. This gives the protein CASSLSPRGNTIYF.

This clone came up a few times. This chain joins TRBV3-1 (or the pseudogene TRBV3-2) and TRBJ1-1; unclear D gene. This CDR3 has 14 amino acids. V lost 9 bases, J lost 4 bases, and 18 bases lay in between. CDR1 is LGHDT and CDR2 is YNNKEL in the germline V gene (reference sequence). The CDR3 spells CASTTHGLVTEAFF. As DNA, the CDR3 is TGTGCCAGTACTACCCACGGCCTCGTCACTGAAGCTTTCTTT.

This clone was observed once. This rearrangement joins TRBV5-1 to TRBJ1-2, with 8 bases fitting TRBD1. V lost 5 bases to trimming and J lost 6 bases; unmatched junction nucleotides: 12. This CDR3 comprises 15 residues. Germline assignment: CDR1 SGHRS and CDR2 YFSETQ. The CDR3 spells CASRPTGQGSDGYTF. CDR3 bases: TGCGCCAGCAGGCCTACTGGACAGGGAAGCGATGGCTACACCTTC.

The chain couples TRBV14 to TRBJ1-5; 8 nucleotides match TRBD1. The CDR3 is 15 amino acids. The germline V gene encodes CDR1 SGHDN and CDR2 FVKESK. V lost 1 base to trimming and J lost 6 bases; unmatched junction nucleotides: 5. The CDR3 protein is CASSQGPGGPQPQHF. The CDR3 coding sequence is TGTGCCAGCAGCCAAGGGCCAGGGGGCCCTCAGCCCCAGCATTTT.

V and J are TRBV30 and TRBJ1-2; 7 bases map to TRBD1. V dropped 7 bases and J dropped 3; count of bases not matched to a gene: 14. The CDR3 spans 15 residues. Looked up from germline, CDR1 is GTSNPN and CDR2 is SVGIG (reference sequence). CDR3 region: CALTGTVSTHYGYTF. Here the CDR3 DNA reads TGTGCCTTAACCGGGACAGTCTCAACTCACTATGGCTACACCTTC.

J is TRBJ2-5 and V is TRBV25-1; D is perhaps TRBD1 (6 bases). This CDR3 has 15 residues. Germline CDR1 and CDR2: MGHDK and SYGVNS. Trimming pared 0 bases from V and 5 bases from J, leaving 13 bases between. This CDR3 reads CASSEYTGIEETQYF. CDR3 coding DNA: TGTGCCAGCAGTGAATACACAGGGATCGAGGAGACCCAGTACTTC. The entire variable domain, with the rest obtained from reference TRBV25-1 and TRBJ2-5, is as follows: EADIYQTPRYLVIGTGKKITLECSQTMGHDKMYWYQQDPGMELHLIHYSYGVNSTEKGDLSSESTVSRIRTEHFPLTLESARPSHTSQYLCASSEYTGIEETQYFGPGTRLLVL.

The gene calls are TRBV6-6 and TRBJ1-2; possible D gene TRBD1, 6 bases. CDR1 is MNHNY, CDR2 SVGAGI, per germline (reference sequence). The CDR3 consists of 15 residues. The V end was cut by 5 bases, the J end by 0 bases, with 13 bases between. The CDR3 here is CASSIGGAPNYGYTF. The CDR3 bases are TGTGCCAGCAGTATTGGGGGGGCCCCTAACTATGGCTACACCTTC.

This clone was found once. This sequence joins TRBV7-2 and TRBJ2-7; 10 bases line up with TRBD2. Germline V lookup: CDR1 SGHTA, CDR2 FQGNSA. This CDR3 has 14 amino acids. Losses at the gene ends were 5 bases for V and 4 bases for J; bases not matched to a gene: 5. The chain's CDR3 is CASSLGLADYEQYF. The CDR3 bases are TGTGCCAGCAGCCTTGGACTAGCGGATTACGAGCAGTACTTC.

CDR3 coding DNA: TGTGCCAGCAGTTTCAACAGGGGTACTGAAGCTTTCTTT. Translated: CASSFNRGTEAFF. This chain joins TRBV3-1 (or the pseudogene TRBV3-2) and TRBJ1-1; TRBD1 aligns across 7 bases. The germline gives CDR1 LGHDT, CDR2 YNNKEL (reference sequence). The trim removed 6 bases at V and 5 bases at J, leaving 6 bases unmatched. The CDR3 totals 13 residues.

The chain joins TRBV19 to TRBJ1-1; 10 positions match TRBD1. In germline, CDR1 is LNHDA, CDR2 SQIVND (reference sequence). The junction had 8 bases not matched to a gene; V was cut back by 7 bases and J by 3 bases. The CDR3 length is 15 residues. CDR3 coding DNA: TGTGCCAGTACCCCCCCCGGGACAGGGGACACTGAAGCTTTCTTT. Translating gives CASTPPGTGDTEAFF. The whole variable domain, remainder taken from reference TRBV19 and TRBJ1-1, is DGGITQSPKYLFRKEGQNVTLSCEQNLNHDAMYWYRQDPGQGLRLIYYSQIVNDFQKGDIAEGYSVSREKKESFPLTVTSAQKNPTAFYLCASTPPGTGDTEAFFGQGTRLTVV.

The genes are TRBV2 and TRBJ1-4, with no clear D. Per the germline V gene, CDR1 is SNHLY and CDR2 is FYNNEI. The germline V and J ends were trimmed by 7 bases and 4 bases, with 19 bases remaining between them. CDR3 length: 16 amino acids. The DNA for the CDR3 is TGTGCCAGCATTGCGGAGATCCTAATAAATAATGAAAAACTGTTTTTT. Translation: CASIAEILINNEKLFF.

V is TRBV11-2 and J is TRBJ2-7, with D possibly TRBD2 on 5 matching bases. Trimming stripped 0 bases from V and 9 bases from J, with 18 bases between. Germline CDR1 and CDR2: SGHAT and FQNNGV. The CDR3 totals 15 residues. CDR3 sequence reads: CASSLDPGGGMAQYF. CDR3 DNA sequence: TGTGCCAGCAGCTTAGATCCGGGCGGAGGAATGGCGCAGTACTTC.

This clone was recorded only once. The chain is built from TRBV7-9 and TRBJ2-3; 7 positions match TRBD1. CDR1 and CDR2 (germline): SEHNR, FQNEAQ (reference sequence). V lost 5 bases and J lost 0; bases outside the gene matches: 2. The CDR3 consists of 14 residues. The chain's CDR3 is CASSRDRSTDTQYF. The CDR3 DNA reads TGTGCCAGCAGCCGGGACAGAAGCACAGATACGCAGTATTTT.

The chain couples TRBV19 to TRBJ2-2; TRBD2 might be the D (5 bases). V was pared by 4 bases and J by 4 bases, with 10 bases between. The CDR3 totals 14 residues. Germline values: CDR1 LNHDA, CDR2 SQIVND (reference sequence). The CDR3 region is CASSTPGSTGELFF. In DNA form, the CDR3 reads TGTGCCAGTAGTACCCCGGGAAGCACCGGGGAGCTGTTTTTT.

For this clone: This sample includes further DNA sequences coding for the same CDR3. The chain is built from TRBV19 and TRBJ2-2; D ambiguous. The germline gives CDR1 LNHDA, CDR2 SQIVND (reference sequence). CDR3 length: 14 amino acids. V shed 3 bases and J shed 0 bases, with 5 bases lying between them. In DNA, the CDR3 is TGTGCCAGTAGTATCGGTCCGAACACCGGGGAGCTGTTTTTT. This sequence encodes CASSIGPNTGELFF.

The J gene is TRBJ2-1, the V gene TRBV2, with D tentatively TRBD2 (5 bases). This CDR3 is built from 14 residues. V was cut by 5 bases and J by 8 bases, with 16 bases left in between. The germline gives CDR1 SNHLY, CDR2 FYNNEI. The CDR3 DNA follows: TGTGCCAGCAGTCCTATCACTAGTTCCGATGAGCAGTTCTTC. Amino acid sequence: CASSPITSSDEQFF. The complete variable domain, with remaining parts taken from reference TRBV2 and TRBJ2-1, reads EPEVTQTPSHQVTQMGQEVILRCVPISNHLYFYWYRQILGQKVEFLVSFYNNEISEKSEIFDDQFSVERPDGSNFTLKIRSTKLEDSAMYFCASSPITSSDEQFFGPGTRLTVL.

V and J are TRBV4-1 and TRBJ1-4; D ambiguous. V gave up 1 base and J gave up 8 bases, with 17 bases separating them. The germline V gene has CDR1 MGHRA and CDR2 YSYEKL. The CDR3 spans 16 residues. CDR3 sequence: CASSQGPGTMEEKLFF. CDR3 DNA sequence: TGCGCCAGCAGCCAAGGTCCGGGAACGATGGAAGAAAAACTGTTTTTT.